This entry features one T cell receptor (beta chain) sequence. Its cognate antigen is unknown. The sample comes from a study of blood T cells in healthy people across ages. Study-wide results and caveats: Long-lived donors carried more naive CD4+ cells and greater diversity than aged donors.

Looked up from germline, CDR1 is LGHDT and CDR2 is YNNKEL (reference sequence). The CDR3 length is 13 residues. The V gene end was trimmed by 3 bases and the J gene end by 9 bases; junction bases not matched to a gene: 6. The authors isolated at least 6.5 million PBMCs per sample. Next came a second PCR, run for 7 to 11 cycles, which used a sample-barcoded 5' primer along with a J-beta primer mix. Each CDR3 protein is one row after TCRdb ran MiXCR on the 5' RACE reads. The data hold hundreds of thousands of distinct CDR3 sequences, with under 70% observed a single time. The sequenced material came from blood. This receptor was taken from a man aged 55-75 years in good health. V gene TRBV3-1 combines with J gene TRBJ2-3; 7 bases agree with TRBD1. CDR3 sequence: CASSQTGYGTQYF. CDR3 bases: TGTGCCAGCAGCCAGACAGGGTACGGGACGCAGTATTTT.